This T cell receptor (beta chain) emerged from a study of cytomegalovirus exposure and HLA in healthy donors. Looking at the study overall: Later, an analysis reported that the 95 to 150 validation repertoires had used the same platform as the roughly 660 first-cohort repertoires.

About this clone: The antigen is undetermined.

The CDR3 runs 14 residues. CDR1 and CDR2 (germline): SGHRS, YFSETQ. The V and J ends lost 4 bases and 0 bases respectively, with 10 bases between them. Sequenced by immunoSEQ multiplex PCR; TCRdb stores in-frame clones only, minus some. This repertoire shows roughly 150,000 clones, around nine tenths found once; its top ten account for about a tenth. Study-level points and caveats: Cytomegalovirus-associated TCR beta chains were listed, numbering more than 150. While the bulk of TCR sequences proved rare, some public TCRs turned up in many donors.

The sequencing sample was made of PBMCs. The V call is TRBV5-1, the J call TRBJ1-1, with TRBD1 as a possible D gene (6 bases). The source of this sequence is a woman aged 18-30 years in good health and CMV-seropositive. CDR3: CASSTGTLNTEAFF. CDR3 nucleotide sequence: TGCGCCAGCAGCACCGGGACACTGAACACTGAAGCTTTCTTT.